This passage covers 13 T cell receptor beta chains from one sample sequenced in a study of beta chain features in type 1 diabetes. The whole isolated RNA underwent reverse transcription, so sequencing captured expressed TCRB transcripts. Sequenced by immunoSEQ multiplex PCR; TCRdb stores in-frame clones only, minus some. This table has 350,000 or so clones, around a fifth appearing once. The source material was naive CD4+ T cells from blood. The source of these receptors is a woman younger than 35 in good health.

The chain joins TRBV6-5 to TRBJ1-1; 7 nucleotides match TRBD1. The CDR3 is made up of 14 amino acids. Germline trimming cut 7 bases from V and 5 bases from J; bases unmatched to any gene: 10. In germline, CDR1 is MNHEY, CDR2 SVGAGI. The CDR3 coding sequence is TGTGCCAGCAATTCCGACAGGGTTGGGACTGAAGCTTTCTTT. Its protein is CASNSDRVGTEAFF.

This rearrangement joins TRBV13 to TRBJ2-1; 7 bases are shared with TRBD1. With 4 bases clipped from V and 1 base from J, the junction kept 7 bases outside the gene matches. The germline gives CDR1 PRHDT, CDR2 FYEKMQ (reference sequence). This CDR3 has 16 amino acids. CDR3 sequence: CASSSGQPSSYNEQFF. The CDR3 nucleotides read TGTGCCAGCAGCTCGGGACAGCCCAGTTCCTACAATGAGCAGTTCTTC. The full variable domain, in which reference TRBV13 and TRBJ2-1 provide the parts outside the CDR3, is AAGVIQSPRHLIKEKRETATLKCYPIPRHDTVYWYQQGPGQDPQFLISFYEKMQSDKGSIPDRFSAQQFSDYHSELNMSSLELGDSALYFCASSSGQPSSYNEQFFGPGTRLTVL.

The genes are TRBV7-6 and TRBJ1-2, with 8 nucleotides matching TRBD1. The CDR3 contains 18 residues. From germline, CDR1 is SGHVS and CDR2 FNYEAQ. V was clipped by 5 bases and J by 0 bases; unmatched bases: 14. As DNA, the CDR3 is TGTGCCAGCAGCCCCCCCCCGACAGGGGACCATTCTAACTATGGCTACACCTTC. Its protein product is CASSPPPTGDHSNYGYTF.

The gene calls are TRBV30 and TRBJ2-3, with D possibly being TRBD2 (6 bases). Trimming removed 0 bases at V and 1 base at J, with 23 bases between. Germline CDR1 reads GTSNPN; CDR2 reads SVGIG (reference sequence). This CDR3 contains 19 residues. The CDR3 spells CAWSVRVWRGLHGTDTQYF. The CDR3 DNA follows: TGTGCCTGGAGTGTAAGAGTTTGGCGGGGTCTTCACGGCACAGATACGCAGTATTTT.

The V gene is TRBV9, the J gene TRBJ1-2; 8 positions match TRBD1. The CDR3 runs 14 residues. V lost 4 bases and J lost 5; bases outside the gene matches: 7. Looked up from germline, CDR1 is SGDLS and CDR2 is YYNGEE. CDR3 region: CASSRTGSGYGYTF. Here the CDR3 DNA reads TGTGCCAGCAGCCGGACAGGGTCTGGGTATGGCTACACCTTC.

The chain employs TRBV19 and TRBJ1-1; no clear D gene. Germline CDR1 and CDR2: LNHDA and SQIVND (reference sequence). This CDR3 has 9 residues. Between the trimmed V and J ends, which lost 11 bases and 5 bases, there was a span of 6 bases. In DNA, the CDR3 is TGTGCCTCGGGGACTGAAGCTTTCTTT. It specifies CASGTEAFF. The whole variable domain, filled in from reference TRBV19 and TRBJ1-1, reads DGGITQSPKYLFRKEGQNVTLSCEQNLNHDAMYWYRQDPGQGLRLIYYSQIVNDFQKGDIAEGYSVSREKKESFPLTVTSAQKNPTAFYLCASGTEAFFGQGTRLTVV.

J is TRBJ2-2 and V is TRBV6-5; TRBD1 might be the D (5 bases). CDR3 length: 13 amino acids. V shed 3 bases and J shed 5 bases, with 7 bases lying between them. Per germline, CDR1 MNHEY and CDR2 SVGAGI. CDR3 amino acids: CASSYGATGELFF. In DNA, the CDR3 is TGTGCCAGCAGTTATGGGGCGACCGGGGAGCTGTTTTTT.

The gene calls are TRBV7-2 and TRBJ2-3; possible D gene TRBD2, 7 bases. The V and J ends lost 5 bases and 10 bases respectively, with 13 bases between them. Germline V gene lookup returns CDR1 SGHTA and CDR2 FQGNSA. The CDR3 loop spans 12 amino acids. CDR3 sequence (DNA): TGTGCCAGCAGCGGGGGGGGCCAAGCGCAGTATTTT. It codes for CASSGGGQAQYF. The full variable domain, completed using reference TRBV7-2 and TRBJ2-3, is GAGVSQSPSNKVTEKGKDVELRCDPISGHTALYWYRQSLGQGLEFLIYFQGNSAPDKSGLPSDRFSAERTGGSVSTLTIQRTQQEDSAVYLCASSGGGQAQYFGPGTRLTVL.

The CDR3 spells CSGTEGNGYTF. CDR3 coding DNA: TGCAGTGGGACAGAAGGAAATGGCTACACCTTC. V and J are TRBV20-1 and TRBJ1-2; possibly TRBD1 for D (6 bases). There are 11 residues in the CDR3. The germline gives CDR1 DFQATT, CDR2 SNEGSKA (reference sequence). The V end lost 7 bases, the J end lost 6 bases, and 12 bases lay between the germline ends.

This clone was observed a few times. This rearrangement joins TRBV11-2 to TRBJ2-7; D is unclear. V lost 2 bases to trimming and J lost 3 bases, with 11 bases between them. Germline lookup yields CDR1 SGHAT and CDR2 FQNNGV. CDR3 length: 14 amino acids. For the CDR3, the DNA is TGTGCCAGCAGCTTACTTGAGGTGGGCTACGAGCAGTACTTC. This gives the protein CASSLLEVGYEQYF. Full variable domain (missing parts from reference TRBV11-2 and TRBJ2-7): EAGVAQSPRYKIIEKRQSVAFWCNPISGHATLYWYQQILGQGPKLLIQFQNNGVVDDSQLPKDRFSAERLKGVDSTLKIQPAKLEDSAVYLCASSLLEVGYEQYFGPGTRLTVT.

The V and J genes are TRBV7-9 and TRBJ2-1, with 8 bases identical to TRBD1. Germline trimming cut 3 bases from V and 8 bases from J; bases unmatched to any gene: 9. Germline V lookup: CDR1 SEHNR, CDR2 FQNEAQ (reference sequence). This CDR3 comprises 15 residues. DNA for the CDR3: TGTGCCAGCAGCTTGGGCCGGGACAGGTCCGATGAGCAGTTCTTC. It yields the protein CASSLGRDRSDEQFF.

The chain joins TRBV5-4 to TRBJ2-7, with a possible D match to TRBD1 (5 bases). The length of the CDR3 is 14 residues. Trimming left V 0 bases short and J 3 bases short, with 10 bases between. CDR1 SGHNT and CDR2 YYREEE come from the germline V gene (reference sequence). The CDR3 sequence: CASSLGQKDYEQYF. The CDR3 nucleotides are TGTGCCAGCAGCTTGGGACAGAAGGACTACGAGCAGTACTTC.

CDR3 amino acids: CASSGFSGTEAFF. As DNA, the CDR3 is TGTGCCAGCAGTGGGTTCAGCGGCACTGAAGCTTTCTTT. The J gene is TRBJ1-1, the V gene TRBV2; the D is unclear. V was pared by 4 bases and J by 4 bases, with 10 bases between. Germline V gives CDR1 SNHLY, CDR2 FYNNEI. The CDR3 runs to 13 residues.